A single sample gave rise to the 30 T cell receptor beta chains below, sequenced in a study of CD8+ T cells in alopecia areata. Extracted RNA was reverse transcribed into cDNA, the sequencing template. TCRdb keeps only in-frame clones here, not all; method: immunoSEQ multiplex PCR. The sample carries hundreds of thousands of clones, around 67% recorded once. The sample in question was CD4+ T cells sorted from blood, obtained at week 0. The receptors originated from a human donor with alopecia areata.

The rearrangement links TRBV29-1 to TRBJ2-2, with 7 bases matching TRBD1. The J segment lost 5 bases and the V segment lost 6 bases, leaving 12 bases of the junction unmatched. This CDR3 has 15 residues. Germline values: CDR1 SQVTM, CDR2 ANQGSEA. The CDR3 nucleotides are TGCAGCGTGACCGGGACAGCAGGACAAACCGGGGAGCTGTTTTTT. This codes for CSVTGTAGQTGELFF.

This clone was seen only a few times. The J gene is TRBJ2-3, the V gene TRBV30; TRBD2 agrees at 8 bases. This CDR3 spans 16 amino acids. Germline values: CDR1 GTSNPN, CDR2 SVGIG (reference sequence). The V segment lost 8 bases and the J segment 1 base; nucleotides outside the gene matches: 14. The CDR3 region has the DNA TGTGCCCGCGACTCGGGACTAGGCGGGGGCACAGATACGCAGTATTTT. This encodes CARDSGLGGGTDTQYF.

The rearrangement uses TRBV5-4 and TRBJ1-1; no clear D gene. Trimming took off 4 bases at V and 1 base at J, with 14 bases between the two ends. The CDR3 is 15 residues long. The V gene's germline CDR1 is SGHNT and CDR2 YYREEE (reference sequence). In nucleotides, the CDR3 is TGTGCCAGCAGCCCGCCGCGGGGAAGGAACACTGAAGCTTTCTTT. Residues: CASSPPRGRNTEAFF.

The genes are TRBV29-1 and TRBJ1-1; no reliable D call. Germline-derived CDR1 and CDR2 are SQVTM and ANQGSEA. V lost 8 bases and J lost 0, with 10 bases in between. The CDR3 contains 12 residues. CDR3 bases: TGCAGCTGCCGACTGGTGAACACTGAAGCTTTCTTT. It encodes CSCRLVNTEAFF. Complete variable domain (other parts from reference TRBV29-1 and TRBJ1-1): SAVISQKPSRDICQRGTSLTIQCQVDSQVTMMFWYRQQPGQSLTLIATANQGSEATYESGFVIDKFPISRPNLTFSTLTVSNMSPEDSSIYLCSCRLVNTEAFFGQGTRLTVV.

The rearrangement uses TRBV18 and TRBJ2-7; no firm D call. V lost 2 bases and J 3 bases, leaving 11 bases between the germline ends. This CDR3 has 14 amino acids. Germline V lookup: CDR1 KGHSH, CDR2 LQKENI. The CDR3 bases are TGTGCCAGCTCACCAGGGCTAGTCCTCTACGAGCAGTACTTC. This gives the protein CASSPGLVLYEQYF.

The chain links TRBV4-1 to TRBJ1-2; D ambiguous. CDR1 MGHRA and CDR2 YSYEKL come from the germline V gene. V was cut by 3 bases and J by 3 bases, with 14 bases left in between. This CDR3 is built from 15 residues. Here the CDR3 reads CASSQVGVRDYGYTF. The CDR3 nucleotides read TGCGCCAGCAGCCAGGTTGGCGTCCGAGACTATGGCTACACCTTC.

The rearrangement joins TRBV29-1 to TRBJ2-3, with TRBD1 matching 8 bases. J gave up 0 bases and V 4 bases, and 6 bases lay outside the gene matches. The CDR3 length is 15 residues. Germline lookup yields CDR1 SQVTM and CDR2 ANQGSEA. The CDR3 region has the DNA TGCAGCGTTGGGGACAGGTTGACTAGCACAGATACGCAGTATTTT. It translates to CSVGDRLTSTDTQYF.

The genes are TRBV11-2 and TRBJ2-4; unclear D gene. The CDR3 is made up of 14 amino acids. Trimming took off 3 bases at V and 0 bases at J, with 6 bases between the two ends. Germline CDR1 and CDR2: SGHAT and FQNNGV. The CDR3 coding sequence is TGTGCCAGCAGCTTTGTGCTAGCCAAAAACATTCAGTACTTC. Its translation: CASSFVLAKNIQYF.

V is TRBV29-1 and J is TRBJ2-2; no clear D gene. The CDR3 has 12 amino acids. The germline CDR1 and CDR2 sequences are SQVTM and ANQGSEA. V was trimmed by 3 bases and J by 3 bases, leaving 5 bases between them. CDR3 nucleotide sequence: TGCAGCGTTGACAGATACACCGGGGAGCTGTTTTTT. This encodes CSVDRYTGELFF.

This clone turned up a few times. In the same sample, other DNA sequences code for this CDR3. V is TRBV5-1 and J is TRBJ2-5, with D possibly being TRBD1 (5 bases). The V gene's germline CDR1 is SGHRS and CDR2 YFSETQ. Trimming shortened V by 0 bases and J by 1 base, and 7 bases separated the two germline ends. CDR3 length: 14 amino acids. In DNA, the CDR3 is TGCGCCAGCAGCTTGGCCGACAGCCAAGAGACCCAGTACTTC. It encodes CASSLADSQETQYF. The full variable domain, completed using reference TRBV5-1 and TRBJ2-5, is KAGVTQTPRYLIKTRGQQVTLSCSPISGHRSVSWYQQTPGQGLQFLFEYFSETQRNKGNFPGRFSGRQFSNSRSEMNVSTLELGDSALYLCASSLADSQETQYFGPGTRLLVL.

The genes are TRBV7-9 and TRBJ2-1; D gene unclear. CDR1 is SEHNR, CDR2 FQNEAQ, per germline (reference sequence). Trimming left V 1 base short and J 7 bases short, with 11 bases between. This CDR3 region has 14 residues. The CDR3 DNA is TGTGCCAGCAGCTTAGAGGTGATCTTGAATGAGCAGTTCTTC. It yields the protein CASSLEVILNEQFF.

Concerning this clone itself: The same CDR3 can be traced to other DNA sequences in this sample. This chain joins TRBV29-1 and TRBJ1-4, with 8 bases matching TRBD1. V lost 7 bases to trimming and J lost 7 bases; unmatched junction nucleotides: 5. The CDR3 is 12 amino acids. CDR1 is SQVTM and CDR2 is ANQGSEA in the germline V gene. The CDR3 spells CSAGQGAEKLFF. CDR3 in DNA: TGCAGCGCCGGACAGGGTGCTGAAAAACTGTTTTTT.

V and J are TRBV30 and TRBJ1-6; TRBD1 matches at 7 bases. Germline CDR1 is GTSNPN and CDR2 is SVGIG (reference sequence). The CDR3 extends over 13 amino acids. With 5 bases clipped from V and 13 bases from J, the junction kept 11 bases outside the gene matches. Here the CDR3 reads CAWQGQPVFPLHF. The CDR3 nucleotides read TGTGCCTGGCAGGGACAGCCGGTTTTCCCCCTCCACTTT.

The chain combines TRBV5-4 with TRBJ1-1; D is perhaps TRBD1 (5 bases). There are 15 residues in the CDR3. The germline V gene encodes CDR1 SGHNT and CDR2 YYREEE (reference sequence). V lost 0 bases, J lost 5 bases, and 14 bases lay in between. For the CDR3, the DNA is TGTGCCAGCAGCTTGGTGGCAGGGAGGGGTACTGAAGCTTTCTTT. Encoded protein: CASSLVAGRGTEAFF.

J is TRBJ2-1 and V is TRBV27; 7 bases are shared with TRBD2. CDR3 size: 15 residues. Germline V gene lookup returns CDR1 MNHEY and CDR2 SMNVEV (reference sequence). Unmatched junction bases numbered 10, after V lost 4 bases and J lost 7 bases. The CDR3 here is CASSSLEGRVNEQFF. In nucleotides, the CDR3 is TGTGCCAGCAGTTCCCTCGAAGGGAGGGTTAATGAGCAGTTCTTC.

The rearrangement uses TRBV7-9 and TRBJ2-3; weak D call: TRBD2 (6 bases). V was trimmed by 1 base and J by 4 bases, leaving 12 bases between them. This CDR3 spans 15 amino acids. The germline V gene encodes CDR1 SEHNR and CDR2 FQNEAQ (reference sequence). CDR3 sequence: CASSLGWGTPDTQYF. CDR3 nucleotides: TGTGCCAGCAGCTTAGGATGGGGGACTCCAGATACGCAGTATTTT.

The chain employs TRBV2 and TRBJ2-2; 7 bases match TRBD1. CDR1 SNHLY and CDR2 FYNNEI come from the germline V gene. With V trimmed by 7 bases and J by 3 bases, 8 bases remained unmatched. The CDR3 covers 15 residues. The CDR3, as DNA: TGTGCCAGCAAAGAACAGGGGACACACACCGGGGAGCTGTTTTTT. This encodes CASKEQGTHTGELFF.

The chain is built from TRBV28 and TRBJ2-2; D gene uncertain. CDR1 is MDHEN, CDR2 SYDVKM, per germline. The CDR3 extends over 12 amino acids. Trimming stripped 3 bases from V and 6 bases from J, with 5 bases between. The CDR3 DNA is TGTGCCAGCAGTTTGGTCCCCGGGGAGCTGTTTTTT. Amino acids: CASSLVPGELFF.

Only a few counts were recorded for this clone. The CDR3 region is CSVAGQGYEQYF. The CDR3 DNA reads TGCAGCGTTGCCGGACAGGGTTACGAGCAGTACTTC. The gene calls are TRBV29-1 and TRBJ2-7, with 8 bases aligning to TRBD1. V lost 4 bases to trimming and J lost 4 bases; unmatched junction nucleotides: 3. The CDR3 length is 12 residues. CDR1 is SQVTM and CDR2 is ANQGSEA in the germline V gene.

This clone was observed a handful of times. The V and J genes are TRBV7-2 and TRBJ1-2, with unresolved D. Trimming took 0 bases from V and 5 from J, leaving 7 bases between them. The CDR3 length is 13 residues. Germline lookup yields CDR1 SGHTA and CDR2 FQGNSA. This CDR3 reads CASSLASSYGYTF. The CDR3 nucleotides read TGTGCCAGCAGCTTAGCGTCTAGTTATGGCTACACCTTC.

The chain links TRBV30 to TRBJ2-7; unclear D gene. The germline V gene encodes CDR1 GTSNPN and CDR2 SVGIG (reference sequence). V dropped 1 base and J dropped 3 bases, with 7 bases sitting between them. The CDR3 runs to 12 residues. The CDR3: CAWSGRNYEQYF. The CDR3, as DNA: TGTGCCTGGAGTGGGAGAAACTACGAGCAGTACTTC.

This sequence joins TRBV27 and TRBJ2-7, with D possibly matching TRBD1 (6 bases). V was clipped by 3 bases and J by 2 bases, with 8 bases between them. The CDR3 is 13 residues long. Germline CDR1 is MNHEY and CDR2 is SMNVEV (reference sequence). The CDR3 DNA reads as TGTGCCAGCAGTTTGGGGGCCGCCTACGAGCAGTACTTC. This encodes CASSLGAAYEQYF.

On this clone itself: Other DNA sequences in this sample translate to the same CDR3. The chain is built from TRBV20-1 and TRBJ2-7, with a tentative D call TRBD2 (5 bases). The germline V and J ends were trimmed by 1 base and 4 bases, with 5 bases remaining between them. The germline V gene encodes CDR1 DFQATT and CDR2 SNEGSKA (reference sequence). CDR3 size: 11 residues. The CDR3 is CSARAGYEQYF. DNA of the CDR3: TGCAGTGCTAGAGCGGGGTACGAGCAGTACTTC.

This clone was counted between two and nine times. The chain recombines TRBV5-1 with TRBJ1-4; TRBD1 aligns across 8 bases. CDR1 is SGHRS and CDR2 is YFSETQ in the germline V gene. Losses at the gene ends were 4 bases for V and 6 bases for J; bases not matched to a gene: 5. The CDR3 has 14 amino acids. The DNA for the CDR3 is TGCGCCAGCAGCATTGGGACAGGCCATGAAAAACTGTTTTTT. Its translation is CASSIGTGHEKLFF.

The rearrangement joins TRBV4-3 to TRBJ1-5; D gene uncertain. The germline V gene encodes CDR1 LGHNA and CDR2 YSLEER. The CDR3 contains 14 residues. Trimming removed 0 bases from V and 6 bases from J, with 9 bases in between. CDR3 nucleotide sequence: TGCGCCAGCAGCCAAGATGGTAGGGTTCAGCCCCAGCATTTT. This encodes CASSQDGRVQPQHF.

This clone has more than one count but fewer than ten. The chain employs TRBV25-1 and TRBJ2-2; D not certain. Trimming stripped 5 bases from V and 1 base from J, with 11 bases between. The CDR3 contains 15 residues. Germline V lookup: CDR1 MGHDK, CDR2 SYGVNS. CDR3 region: CASSRHGRNTGELFF. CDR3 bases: TGTGCCAGCAGTCGGCACGGACGGAACACCGGGGAGCTGTTTTTT.

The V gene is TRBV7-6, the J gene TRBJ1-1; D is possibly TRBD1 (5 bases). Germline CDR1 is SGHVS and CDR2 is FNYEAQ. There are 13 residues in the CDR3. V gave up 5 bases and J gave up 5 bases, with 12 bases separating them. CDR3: CASSENGGTEAFF. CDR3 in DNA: TGTGCCAGCAGCGAAAACGGGGGTACTGAAGCTTTCTTT.

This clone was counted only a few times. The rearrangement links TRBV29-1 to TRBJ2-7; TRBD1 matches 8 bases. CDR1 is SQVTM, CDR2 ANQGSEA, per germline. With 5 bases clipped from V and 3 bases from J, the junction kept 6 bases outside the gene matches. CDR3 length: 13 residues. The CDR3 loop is CSVNLGQGYEQYF. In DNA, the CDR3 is TGCAGCGTTAACCTAGGACAGGGCTACGAGCAGTACTTC.

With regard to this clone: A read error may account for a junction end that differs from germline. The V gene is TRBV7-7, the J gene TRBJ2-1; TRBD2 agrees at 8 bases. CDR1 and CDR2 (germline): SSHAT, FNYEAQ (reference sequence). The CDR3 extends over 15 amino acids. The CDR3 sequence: CASSFGGAPSSEQFF. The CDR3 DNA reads TGTGCTAGCAGCTTCGGGGGGGCACCGAGTAGTGAGCAGTTCTTC.

The CDR3 DNA reads TGTGCCAGCAGCTTAGTCTCAGTGGGACTAGCTTTCGAGACCCAGTACTTC. This codes for CASSLVSVGLAFETQYF. The rearrangement joins TRBV7-2 to TRBJ2-5; 9 bases agree with TRBD2. CDR1 is SGHTA, CDR2 FQGNSA, per germline. The CDR3 length is 17 residues. V lost 1 base and J lost 5; bases outside the gene matches: 11.